Included here is one T cell receptor beta chain sequence, with context. The record originates from a study of CD8 T cells in Susac syndrome. Random-hexamer reverse transcription was applied to roughly 0.5 to 1 ug RNA. TCRdb re-called the immunoSEQ multiplex PCR reads through MiXCR, storing one row per CDR3 protein. The table lists 120,000 or so distinct CDR3 sequences, 90% to 95% of them singletons. This CDR3 contains 16 residues. The germline V gene encodes CDR1 SGHRS and CDR2 YFSETQ. V was clipped by 1 base and J by 4 bases; unmatched bases: 9. The sequenced sample consisted of CD4+ T cells from PBMCs. The rearrangement joins TRBV5-1 to TRBJ1-2; TRBD1 agrees at 8 bases. This clonotype was sampled from a human donor with multiple sclerosis. Written as DNA, the CDR3 is TGCGCCAGCAGCTTGATCGGGACAGGCGAGAGCTATGGCTACACCTTC. Translated, it gives CASSLIGTGESYGYTF.